A single sample is the source of the 23 T cell receptor beta chains below, sequenced in a study of shared clonotypes between healthy human individuals. The repertoire was sequenced with immunoSEQ multiplex PCR; TCRdb's copy has only in-frame clones and lacks some. This table holds 2 million to 2.5 million clones, 80% to 95% found once. Source material: naive CD4+ T cells from PBMCs. Regarding subset: CD45RA+ positively selected. The origin of the receptors is a man in his late teens or twenties in good health. Some clones in this sample may be carry-over from other donors' samples.

The V and J genes are TRBV6-6 and TRBJ2-2, with 7 nucleotides matching TRBD2. This CDR3 has 16 amino acids. Looked up from germline, CDR1 is MNHNY and CDR2 is SVGAGI (reference sequence). Trimming cost V 8 bases and J 4 bases; bases outside gene matches: 13. CDR3 nucleotides: TGTGCCAGCGGAGAGCGGGATCCTCCGGGCACCGGGGAGCTGTTTTTT. It is translated as CASGERDPPGTGELFF.

V is TRBV5-1 and J is TRBJ2-2; TRBD2 aligns across 8 bases. CDR1 is SGHRS and CDR2 is YFSETQ in the germline V gene. V shed 0 bases, J shed 4 bases, and the junction held 5 bases outside the gene matches. The length of the CDR3 is 16 residues. In nucleotides, the CDR3 is TGCGCCAGCAGCTTGGGAATCCGGGAGGGCACCGGGGAGCTGTTTTTT. Its protein product is CASSLGIREGTGELFF.

The V and J genes are TRBV5-1 and TRBJ2-1; 12 bases map to TRBD2. The length of the CDR3 is 16 residues. Trimming removed 4 bases from V and 6 bases from J; junction bases left unmatched: 8. CDR1 is SGHRS and CDR2 is YFSETQ in the germline V gene. DNA for the CDR3: TGCGCCAGCAGCACAAGACTAGCGGGAGTTCTCAATGAGCAGTTCTTC. Translating it yields CASSTRLAGVLNEQFF.

V and J are TRBV28 and TRBJ1-2; D uncertain. Germline V gives CDR1 MDHEN, CDR2 SYDVKM. This CDR3 is built from 12 residues. Trimming removed 10 bases at V and 10 bases at J, with 19 bases between. This CDR3 is CAISRKGSSYTF. The DNA for the CDR3 is TGTGCCATCTCTCGGAAGGGATCGTCCTACACCTTC.

The chain employs TRBV6-6 and TRBJ2-7; 7 bases match TRBD2. The CDR3 is 14 residues long. Per the germline V gene, CDR1 is MNHNY and CDR2 is SVGAGI (reference sequence). With V trimmed by 8 bases and J by 1 base, 8 bases remained unmatched. The CDR3 sequence is CASSSGLVSYEQYF. Here the CDR3 DNA reads TGTGCCAGCTCCTCCGGACTAGTATCCTACGAGCAGTACTTC.

The chain has TRBV7-3 and TRBJ2-3, with 10 positions matching TRBD2. The CDR3 runs to 15 residues. Germline loops: CDR1 SGHTA, CDR2 FQGTGA. J lost 6 bases, V lost 4 bases, and 7 bases had no gene match. The CDR3 sequence: CASSSGLAARDTQYF. The CDR3 nucleotides are TGTGCCAGCAGCTCTGGACTAGCGGCCCGGGATACGCAGTATTTT.

A single count supports this clone. A junction boundary mismatches the germline segment, possibly from a read error. The chain carries TRBV20-1 and TRBJ1-2; 7 bases align to TRBD1. This CDR3 region has 10 residues. CDR1 and CDR2 (germline): DFQATT, SNEGSKA (reference sequence). CDR3 residues: CSAEPPTGRF. Written as DNA, the CDR3 is TGCAGTGCTGAACCACCGACAGGGCGCTTC.

This clone appeared a single time. The chain carries TRBV5-1 and TRBJ2-3, with D possibly being TRBD1 (5 bases). This CDR3 has 16 amino acids. Trimming cost V 0 bases and J 6 bases, with 17 bases left between them. The germline V gene encodes CDR1 SGHRS and CDR2 YFSETQ. The CDR3 DNA reads TGCGCCAGCAGCTTGGTAGGGGCAGCCCCATCGGATACGCAGTATTTT. This gives the protein CASSLVGAAPSDTQYF.

This rearrangement joins TRBV6-1 to TRBJ2-3; no definite D call. V dropped 6 bases and J dropped 4 bases, with 5 bases sitting between them. There are 11 residues in the CDR3. The V gene's germline CDR1 is MNHNS and CDR2 SASEGT. The CDR3 region is CASRPADTQYF. The CDR3 DNA sequence: TGTGCCAGCAGGCCCGCAGATACGCAGTATTTT.

The chain joins TRBV10-3 to TRBJ1-5; D remains ambiguous. V lost 0 bases and J 6 bases, leaving 6 bases between the germline ends. The CDR3 is made up of 13 amino acids. CDR1 is ENHRY, CDR2 SYGVKD, per germline. DNA of the CDR3: TGTGCCATCAGTGAGTCGGGTCCTCAGCCCCAGCATTTT. Translated: CAISESGPQPQHF.

J is TRBJ2-1 and V is TRBV18; D gene ambiguous. CDR1 and CDR2 (germline): KGHSH, LQKENI. This CDR3 contains 14 residues. With 4 bases removed from V and 8 bases from J, the gap between germline ends came to 15 bases. Here the CDR3 reads CASSLVSRVDEQFF. The CDR3 DNA sequence: TGTGCCAGCTCACTAGTGTCCCGTGTCGATGAGCAGTTCTTC.

This chain uses TRBV28 with TRBJ1-4; 9 bases map to TRBD1. Germline trimming cut 9 bases from V and 7 bases from J; bases unmatched to any gene: 12. From germline, CDR1 is MDHEN and CDR2 SYDVKM. The CDR3 loop spans 15 amino acids. The CDR3 DNA is TGTGCCAGTAGCATCTTGGGGACAGGGATTGAAAAACTGTTTTTT. This gives the protein CASSILGTGIEKLFF.

The V gene is TRBV4-1, the J gene TRBJ1-5, with D perhaps TRBD1 (6 bases). The V gene lost 3 bases and the J gene lost 11 bases, with 17 bases spanning the gap. Germline assignment: CDR1 MGHRA and CDR2 YSYEKL. The CDR3 sequence is 14 residues long. The CDR3 here is CASSHPGQSSAQHF. The CDR3 DNA reads TGCGCCAGCAGCCACCCGGGACAAAGTTCAGCCCAGCATTTT.

CDR3 coding DNA: TGCGCCAGCAGCTTGGGACTAGCGGGCGAGGGAGAGACCCAGTACTTC. Protein product: CASSLGLAGEGETQYF. The rearrangement links TRBV5-1 to TRBJ2-5; 10 bases are a match to TRBD2. Trimming removed 0 bases from V and 4 bases from J; junction bases left unmatched: 6. This CDR3 comprises 16 residues. From germline, CDR1 is SGHRS and CDR2 YFSETQ.

In this sample, this clone turned up once. V usage is TRBV5-1 and J usage is TRBJ2-5; D is ambiguous. Trimming took 6 bases from V and 1 from J, leaving 10 bases between them. Per germline, CDR1 SGHRS and CDR2 YFSETQ. The CDR3 runs 13 residues. CDR3 DNA sequence: TGCGCCAGCACACTGGCCCCCCAAGAGACCCAGTACTTC. Its translation is CASTLAPQETQYF. The full variable domain, rest sourced from reference TRBV5-1 and TRBJ2-5, is KAGVTQTPRYLIKTRGQQVTLSCSPISGHRSVSWYQQTPGQGLQFLFEYFSETQRNKGNFPGRFSGRQFSNSRSEMNVSTLELGDSALYLCASTLAPQETQYFGPGTRLLVL.

V gene TRBV4-1 combines with J gene TRBJ2-4; 9 bases align to TRBD1. The CDR3 covers 15 residues. CDR1 is MGHRA and CDR2 is YSYEKL in the germline V gene. Trimming took 4 bases from V and 4 from J; bases not matched to a gene: 5. DNA of the CDR3: TGCGCCAGCAGCCGCACCGGGACAGGGAAAAACATTCAGTACTTC. It specifies CASSRTGTGKNIQYF.

The rearrangement links TRBV7-3 to TRBJ2-1; 8 nucleotides line up with TRBD2. Germline values: CDR1 SGHTA, CDR2 FQGTGA. V was clipped by 5 bases and J by 7 bases; unmatched bases: 7. This CDR3 is built from 14 residues. The CDR3 reads CASSVSGASNEQFF. As DNA, the CDR3 is TGTGCCAGCAGCGTTAGCGGGGCGAGTAATGAGCAGTTCTTC.

The V gene is TRBV18, the J gene TRBJ2-1; TRBD2 is a possible D gene (6 bases). In germline, CDR1 is KGHSH, CDR2 LQKENI. This CDR3 contains 13 residues. V was clipped by 4 bases and J by 7 bases, with 11 bases between them. The CDR3 region has the DNA TGTGCCAGCTCACTAGGGACTGATAATGAGCAGTTCTTC. This sequence encodes CASSLGTDNEQFF.

The CDR3: CASSDAEQFSSYGYTF. The CDR3, as DNA: TGTGCCAGCAGTGACGCAGAGCAATTCTCCAGCTATGGCTACACCTTC. This chain connects TRBV6-1 to TRBJ1-2; D uncertain. CDR3 length equals 16 residues. Trimming stripped 3 bases from V and 4 bases from J, with 18 bases between. The germline CDR1 and CDR2 sequences are MNHNS and SASEGT.

The V gene is TRBV6-1, the J gene TRBJ2-1; D is possibly TRBD2 (5 bases). In germline, CDR1 is MNHNS, CDR2 SASEGT. The V gene lost 3 bases and the J gene lost 8 bases, with 11 bases spanning the gap. The CDR3 extends over 13 amino acids. The CDR3 DNA sequence: TGTGCCAGCAGTGATATATTGGGAGATGAGCAGTTCTTC. Translation gives CASSDILGDEQFF.

J is TRBJ1-2 and V is TRBV7-2; no firm D call. The germline V gene has CDR1 SGHTA and CDR2 FQGNSA. This CDR3 spans 14 amino acids. V was shortened by 5 bases and J by 2 bases, with 12 bases between the two germline ends. CDR3 residues: CASSPGRPNYGYTF. CDR3 DNA: TGTGCCAGCAGCCCCGGACGGCCGAACTATGGCTACACCTTC.

This clone was seen a single time. The junction shows a germline mismatch at one end, possibly a read error. The chain joins TRBV30 to TRBJ2-1; 8 bases match TRBD1. This CDR3 contains 11 residues. CDR1 is GTSNPN, CDR2 SVGIG, per germline (reference sequence). The CDR3 is CAWSRQGAAVF. CDR3 in DNA: TGTGCCTGGAGTAGGCAGGGGGCAGCGGTCTTC.

As for this clone: Other DNA sequences of this sample code for an identical CDR3. The chain links TRBV18 to TRBJ1-5; no reliable D call. There are 14 residues in the CDR3. V was cut by 3 bases and J by 5 bases, with 11 bases left in between. Germline V gene data show CDR1 as KGHSH and CDR2 as LQKENI. DNA for the CDR3: TGTGCCAGCTCACCTTCGGGCGGGGATCAGCCCCAGCATTTT. This encodes CASSPSGGDQPQHF.